What follows are 17 T cell receptor beta chains derived from one specimen sequenced in a study of CD8 T cells in ankylosing spondylitis. MiXCR was run by TCRdb on the 5' RACE reads, yielding one entry per CDR3 protein. The sample gives some 71,000 distinct CDR3 sequences, over 4% of which show up once; about 2.2% is in the top ten. The sample taken for sequencing was blood, either unsorted or a sorted T cell fraction (not recorded which). These receptors were taken from a male donor with ankylosing spondylitis or in good health (not recorded which).

V is TRBV6-2 or TRBV6-3 and J is TRBJ1-1; TRBD1 might be the D (6 bases). In germline, CDR1 is MNHEY, CDR2 SVGEGT. This CDR3 is 15 amino acids long. With 7 bases removed from V and 4 bases from J, the gap between germline ends came to 19 bases. The DNA of the CDR3 is TGTGCCAGCACCAGGGGAAGGGCACGGTCCACTGAAGCTTTCTTT. Amino acid sequence: CASTRGRARSTEAFF.

This clonotype has at least ten counts. The V and J genes are TRBV28 and TRBJ2-7; TRBD1 aligns across 9 bases. V was pared by 8 bases and J by 1 base, with 6 bases of the junction left unmatched. The CDR3 spans 14 residues. From germline, CDR1 is MDHEN and CDR2 SYDVKM. The CDR3 spells CASPAGTGSYEQYF. The CDR3, as DNA: TGTGCCAGCCCCGCGGGGACAGGGTCCTACGAGCAGTACTTC.

The sample holds many counts of this clonotype. This rearrangement joins TRBV2 to TRBJ1-5, with TRBD1 identical over 12 bases. With V trimmed by 6 bases and J by 7 bases, 16 bases remained unmatched. The CDR3 sequence is 18 residues long. Germline V CDR1 and CDR2: SNHLY, FYNNEI. The CDR3 DNA reads TGTGCCAGCAGCCAGACCCGGGCCGGGACAGGGGGCGGACAGCCCCAGCATTTT. Its translation is CASSQTRAGTGGGQPQHF.

Many counts were recorded for this clonotype. The chain is built from TRBV28 and TRBJ1-2; D is uncertain. There are 13 residues in the CDR3. Trimming removed 7 bases at V and 7 bases at J, with 16 bases between. Germline CDR1 reads MDHEN; CDR2 reads SYDVKM. CDR3 nucleotides: TGTGCCAGCAACTCAGTGGTAGGGAGTGGCTACACCTTC. Protein product: CASNSVVGSGYTF.

This clonotype was seen many times. The chain recombines TRBV27 with TRBJ2-7, with 10 bases that match TRBD1. The V gene's germline CDR1 is MNHEY and CDR2 SMNVEV (reference sequence). V shed 5 bases, J shed 2 bases, and the junction held 6 bases outside the gene matches. The length of the CDR3 is 15 residues. CDR3 in amino acids: CASSPIGQGAYEQYF. The CDR3, as DNA: TGTGCCAGCAGTCCAATCGGACAGGGGGCCTACGAGCAGTACTTC.

This clonotype appeared many times. This rearrangement joins TRBV7-6 to TRBJ2-3, with D perhaps TRBD2 (5 bases). V was shortened by 0 bases and J by 1 base, with 11 bases between the two germline ends. The germline gives CDR1 SGHVS, CDR2 FNYEAQ. CDR3 size: 16 residues. CDR3 protein: CASSLAPGSGTDTQYF. The CDR3 DNA sequence: TGTGCCAGCAGCTTAGCCCCGGGAAGTGGCACAGATACGCAGTATTTT.

In this sample, this clonotype turned up many times. The chain carries TRBV4-2 and TRBJ2-3; D possibly corresponds to TRBD1 (6 bases). The V gene lost 6 bases and the J gene lost 2 bases, with 30 bases spanning the gap. The CDR3 is 20 amino acids. Germline CDR1 is LGHNA and CDR2 is YNFKEQ. The CDR3 spells CASRAAGVGVDVGYTDTQYF. The CDR3, as DNA: TGTGCCAGCAGGGCGGCAGGGGTTGGCGTTGACGTCGGGTACACAGATACGCAGTATTTT.

This clonotype was counted at least ten times. The chain is built from TRBV5-1 and TRBJ2-2, with unresolved D. CDR1 and CDR2 from the germline V gene are SGHRS and YFSETQ. CDR3 length: 12 residues. V dropped 0 bases and J dropped 6 bases, with 3 bases sitting between them. CDR3 coding DNA: TGCGCCAGCAGCTTGGCCGCCGGGGAGCTGTTTTTT. It translates to CASSLAAGELFF.

This clonotype was seen many times. This CDR3 is CASSPTTAAPGQYF. The CDR3 nucleotides are TGTGCCAGCTCACCCACAACCGCCGCCCCGGGGCAGTACTTC. The gene calls are TRBV18 and TRBJ2-7, with unresolved D. The germline gives CDR1 KGHSH, CDR2 LQKENI. Trimming cost V 3 bases and J 9 bases, with 18 bases left between them. CDR3 length: 14 amino acids.

This clonotype showed up many times. V and J are TRBV20-1 and TRBJ1-2; D gene uncertain. This CDR3 comprises 14 residues. The V gene lost 5 bases and the J gene lost 4 bases, with 17 bases spanning the gap. From germline, CDR1 is DFQATT and CDR2 SNEGSKA (reference sequence). This CDR3 reads CSARSPGLLYGYTF. CDR3 DNA: TGCAGTGCTCGAAGTCCGGGTCTTCTCTATGGCTACACCTTC.

This clonotype was seen at least ten times. The genes are TRBV7-8 and TRBJ2-2; 11 bases are shared with TRBD2. Per germline, CDR1 SGHVS and CDR2 FQNEAQ. This CDR3 contains 16 residues. The J segment lost 4 bases and the V segment lost 5 bases, leaving 6 bases of the junction unmatched. DNA of the CDR3: TGTGCCAGCAGCCCGCTAGCGGGGGGTATCACCGGGGAGCTGTTTTTT. Protein sequence: CASSPLAGGITGELFF.

This clonotype came up many times. The chain is built from TRBV20-1 and TRBJ1-5; D unclear. Germline CDR1 is DFQATT and CDR2 is SNEGSKA (reference sequence). CDR3 length equals 16 residues. The V end lost 0 bases, the J end lost 8 bases, and 20 bases lay between the germline ends. CDR3 DNA sequence: TGCAGTGCTAGAGATTTTCACAGACCCGCGGGTGAGCCCCAGCATTTT. Translated: CSARDFHRPAGEPQHF.

This sequence joins TRBV7-9 and TRBJ2-7, with D perhaps matching TRBD1 (5 bases). Looked up from germline, CDR1 is SEHNR and CDR2 is FQNEAQ (reference sequence). The CDR3 runs to 14 residues. Trimming pared 3 bases from V and 1 base from J, leaving 10 bases between. CDR3 amino acids: CASSFTDSSYEQYF. The CDR3, as DNA: TGTGCCAGCAGCTTCACCGACAGTTCCTACGAGCAGTACTTC.

This clonotype was recorded at least ten times. J is TRBJ2-6 and V is TRBV6-2 or TRBV6-3; 7 positions match TRBD1. The V gene's germline CDR1 is MNHEY and CDR2 SVGEGT. With V trimmed by 2 bases and J by 0 bases, 1 base remained unmatched. There are 16 residues in the CDR3. CDR3 bases: TGTGCCAGCAGTTACGACAGGGTCTCTGGGGCCAACGTCCTGACTTTC. It is translated as CASSYDRVSGANVLTF.

This clonotype was seen many times. This chain links TRBV11-2 with TRBJ2-5; 7 bases line up with TRBD2. The CDR3 consists of 18 residues. Germline V gene sequence: CDR1 SGHAT, CDR2 FQNNGV. V was pared by 3 bases and J by 2 bases, with 15 bases of the junction left unmatched. The chain's CDR3 is CASSFLPPTSQVQETQYF. In DNA, the CDR3 is TGTGCCAGCAGCTTTCTCCCCCCGACTAGCCAGGTACAAGAGACCCAGTACTTC.

This clonotype was counted ten times or more. CDR3 in amino acids: CASSLSQSSPEQYF. DNA of the CDR3: TGCGCCAGCAGCTTGAGCCAGTCCTCGCCCGAGCAGTACTTC. This chain uses TRBV5-1 with TRBJ2-7; D gene uncertain. The ends were cut back, 1 base at V and 6 bases at J, with 14 bases in the middle. Germline CDR1 is SGHRS and CDR2 is YFSETQ. This CDR3 has 14 amino acids.

This clonotype showed up many times. This chain connects TRBV18 to TRBJ1-1; D gene ambiguous. Germline V gene lookup returns CDR1 KGHSH and CDR2 LQKENI. V was clipped by 4 bases and J by 1 base, with 4 bases between them. This CDR3 comprises 12 residues. The DNA for the CDR3 is TGTGCCAGCTCACTCGCGAACACTGAAGCTTTCTTT. Translation gives CASSLANTEAFF.